The TCR beta chain under discussion was sequenced for a study of T-cell reconstitution after alpha-beta-depleted transplantation in children. TCRbeta library construction was performed incorporating unique molecular identifiers. TCRdb reprocessed the PCR reads with MiXCR, giving one entry per CDR3 protein. The data hold more than 250,000 distinct CDR3 sequences, with more than 8% observed a single time. This clonotype has only a few counts. This TCR was recovered from a human donor who donated a stem cell graft to a child with SCID. The sequences come from PBMCs from the stem cell graft donor, collected from the stem cell graft.

The CDR3: CASSPGTGSNTGELFF. Here the CDR3 DNA reads TGTGCCAGCAGTCCTGGGACAGGGTCAAACACCGGGGAGCTGTTTTTT. This chain connects TRBV12-3 or TRBV12-4 to TRBJ2-2, with 9 positions matching TRBD1. Losses at the gene ends were 5 bases for V and 2 bases for J; bases not matched to a gene: 6. The CDR3 runs to 16 residues.